This T cell receptor (beta chain) was captured in a study of T cell clonotyping in hematopoietic cell transplantation. The study's findings and limits: Recipient TCR diversity dropped after transplant; expanded clonotypes rose from day 30 to 180.

J lost 5 bases, V lost 3 bases, and 16 bases had no gene match. Germline V gives CDR1 MNHNS, CDR2 SASEGT. The CDR3 has 18 residues. Generated by immunoSEQ multiplex PCR, the TCRdb table keeps only in-frame clones and is missing some. The sample includes about 43,000 clones, 95% of them seen just once. In regard to this clone: Its target is not known.

The sample was peripheral blood mononuclear cells. The sequence was collected from a young man in good health. Some clones in this sample may be carry-over from other donors' samples. V gene TRBV6-1 combines with J gene TRBJ2-5; 9 nucleotides agree with TRBD1. CDR3: CASSEDEYRGRRKETQYF. As DNA, the CDR3 is TGTGCCAGCAGTGAGGACGAATACAGGGGGCGCCGGAAGGAGACCCAGTACTTC.